These 13 T cell receptor beta chains share one sample of origin, sequenced in a study of blood T cell repertoires in COVID-19. Data came from immunoSEQ multiplex PCR; TCRdb stores just in-frame clones and leaves some out. The data contain about 74,000 clones, about nine tenths of them singletons. The material sequenced was peripheral blood. The receptors derive from a man aged 50 to 60 with acute or convalescent COVID-19.

J is TRBJ1-6 and V is TRBV25-1; no clear D gene. V was shortened by 0 bases and J by 9 bases, with 12 bases between the two germline ends. CDR3 size: 15 residues. Germline V gives CDR1 MGHDK, CDR2 SYGVNS. The CDR3 nucleotides are TGTGCCAGCAGTGAATATAGCGGTGGGAGTTCACCCCTCCACTTT. Protein sequence: CASSEYSGGSSPLHF.

This clone showed up just once. The V gene is TRBV9, the J gene TRBJ2-2; 9 nucleotides line up with TRBD2. This CDR3 region has 18 residues. The V gene end was trimmed by 4 bases and the J gene end by 0 bases; junction bases not matched to a gene: 10. The V gene's germline CDR1 is SGDLS and CDR2 YYNGEE. In DNA form, the CDR3 reads TGTGCCAGCAGCCCAAGGGAGCGGGAGGCCTCGAACACCGGGGAGCTGTTTTTT. It yields the protein CASSPREREASNTGELFF.

The chain combines TRBV29-1 with TRBJ1-2, with a tentative D call TRBD1 (5 bases). V lost 7 bases, J lost 0 bases, and 12 bases lay in between. CDR3 size: 13 residues. Germline V gene lookup returns CDR1 SQVTM and CDR2 ANQGSEA. DNA for the CDR3: TGCAGCGCCTACCAGGGTTCTAACTATGGCTACACCTTC. It specifies CSAYQGSNYGYTF.

The chain uses TRBV3-1 (or the pseudogene TRBV3-2) and TRBJ1-5, with D possibly being TRBD1 (5 bases). The V gene lost 0 bases and the J gene lost 4 bases, with 13 bases spanning the gap. The CDR3 runs 16 residues. Germline V CDR1 and CDR2: LGHDT, YNNKEL (reference sequence). The CDR3 region is CASSQDGGGRNQPQHF. CDR3 in DNA: TGTGCCAGCAGCCAAGATGGCGGGGGGAGAAATCAGCCCCAGCATTTT.

V usage is TRBV27 and J usage is TRBJ2-3, with TRBD2 matching over 15 bases. Germline-derived CDR1 and CDR2 are MNHEY and SMNVEV (reference sequence). The ends lost 4 bases at V and 2 bases at J; junction bases unmatched: 7. The CDR3 spans 18 residues. This CDR3 reads CASSSSGTSGRNTDTQYF. The CDR3 DNA reads as TGTGCCAGCAGTTCCTCGGGGACTAGCGGGAGGAACACAGATACGCAGTATTTT.

The gene calls are TRBV18 and TRBJ2-2; 10 bases align to TRBD1. V was clipped by 2 bases and J by 5 bases; unmatched bases: 8. This CDR3 is 17 amino acids long. Germline values: CDR1 KGHSH, CDR2 LQKENI. The chain's CDR3 is CASSPTGQGFLTGELFF. For the CDR3, the DNA is TGTGCCAGCTCACCAACGGGACAGGGGTTTTTAACCGGGGAGCTGTTTTTT.

The rearrangement links TRBV28 to TRBJ2-2; a weak D match, TRBD1 (6 bases). With 3 bases removed from V and 4 bases from J, the gap between germline ends came to 9 bases. The CDR3 covers 14 residues. CDR1 MDHEN and CDR2 SYDVKM come from the germline V gene. CDR3 DNA sequence: TGTGCCAGCAGTTTTAGAGGGGGCACCGGGGAGCTGTTTTTT. It translates to CASSFRGGTGELFF.

The chain has TRBV24-1 and TRBJ2-2; a possible D gene is TRBD2 (6 bases). V was shortened by 9 bases and J by 1 base, with 14 bases between the two germline ends. The CDR3 length is 15 residues. Germline CDR1 is KGHDR and CDR2 is SFDVKD. The CDR3 DNA is TGTGCCACCGAGTCTGGAGGGTTGAACACCGGGGAGCTGTTTTTT. This translates into CATESGGLNTGELFF.

This chain connects TRBV11-2 to TRBJ1-5; unclear D gene. This CDR3 has 13 residues. The V end was cut by 1 base, the J end by 2 bases, with 3 bases between. Looked up from germline, CDR1 is SGHAT and CDR2 is FQNNGV. CDR3 sequence reads: CASSLAGNQPQHF. The CDR3 bases are TGTGCCAGCAGCTTAGCTGGCAATCAGCCCCAGCATTTT. Full variable domain (rest looked up from reference TRBV11-2 and TRBJ1-5): EAGVAQSPRYKIIEKRQSVAFWCNPISGHATLYWYQQILGQGPKLLIQFQNNGVVDDSQLPKDRFSAERLKGVDSTLKIQPAKLEDSAVYLCASSLAGNQPQHFGDGTRLSIL.

The CDR3 protein is CASSEPARGGEAFF. The CDR3 DNA reads TGTGCCAGCAGTGAACCCGCCCGGGGGGGTGAAGCTTTCTTT. The chain uses TRBV6-1 and TRBJ1-1; maybe TRBD1 (5 bases). This CDR3 has 14 residues. Trimming removed 2 bases from V and 7 bases from J, with 14 bases in between. Looked up from germline, CDR1 is MNHNS and CDR2 is SASEGT.

The chain recombines TRBV7-3 with TRBJ2-3; D uncertain. The V gene's germline CDR1 is SGHTA and CDR2 FQGTGA. Trimming cost V 4 bases and J 1 base, with 6 bases left between them. This CDR3 region has 13 residues. The CDR3 protein is CASSSAGTDTQYF. The CDR3 bases are TGTGCCAGCAGCTCGGCGGGCACAGATACGCAGTATTTT.

V and J are TRBV18 and TRBJ1-5; a weak D match, TRBD1 (5 bases). Trimming cost V 2 bases and J 5 bases, with 7 bases left between them. The CDR3 has 13 amino acids. Germline V gene lookup returns CDR1 KGHSH and CDR2 LQKENI. The CDR3 is CASSPSGDQPQHF. The CDR3 nucleotides read TGTGCCAGCTCACCATCGGGGGATCAGCCCCAGCATTTT.

The chain carries TRBV19 and TRBJ1-5; unclear D gene. CDR1 is LNHDA, CDR2 SQIVND, per germline (reference sequence). V was shortened by 8 bases and J by 0 bases, with 11 bases between the two germline ends. The CDR3 totals 14 residues. The CDR3: CASADYYSNQPQHF. The CDR3 DNA reads TGTGCCAGTGCGGACTATTATAGCAATCAGCCCCAGCATTTT.